The clone carrying this T cell receptor (beta chain) was seen more than once but under ten times. Primed by a sample-barcoded 5' primer and a J-beta primer mix, a second PCR proceeded for about 6 to 11 cycles. TCRdb re-called the 5' RACE reads with MiXCR, one entry per CDR3 protein. This table has approximately 780,000 distinct CDR3 sequences, 20% to 30% appearing once. This sample was taken from a study of blood T cells in healthy people across ages. CDR1 and CDR2 from the germline V gene are MNHEY and SMNVEV (reference sequence). This CDR3 region has 13 residues. These data also formed part of another study, on T cells of mothers and their children.

The sequence came from a boy aged 5-17 years in good health. The rearrangement joins TRBV27 to TRBJ2-5; 7 nucleotides align to TRBD2. Gene TRBJ2-1 matches the end of the DNA better, so the J call may be wrong. Sequenced material: blood. The CDR3 nucleotides are TGTGCCACCGGGGGACTAAGTCGGGATGAGCAGTTCTTC. Its translation is CATGGLSRDEQFF.